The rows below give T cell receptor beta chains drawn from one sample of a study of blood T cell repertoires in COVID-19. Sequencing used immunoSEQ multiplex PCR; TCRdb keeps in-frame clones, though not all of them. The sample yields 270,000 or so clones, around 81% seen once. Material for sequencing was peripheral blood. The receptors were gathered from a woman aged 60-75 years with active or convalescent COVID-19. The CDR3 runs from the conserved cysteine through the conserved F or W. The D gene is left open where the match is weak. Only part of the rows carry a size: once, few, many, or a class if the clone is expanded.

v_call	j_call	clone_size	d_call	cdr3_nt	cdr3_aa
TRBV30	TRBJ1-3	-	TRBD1	TGTGCCTGGAGTCGGGACAGGGCTGGAAACACCATATATTTT	CAWSRDRAGNTIYF
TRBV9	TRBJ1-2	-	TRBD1	TGTGCCAGCAGCGTAGGGTCGACAGGGAACTATGGCTACACCTTC	CASSVGSTGNYGYTF
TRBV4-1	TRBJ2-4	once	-	TGCGCCAGCAGCCAAGATGGAAGGGGAAACATTCAGTACTTC	CASSQDGRGNIQYF
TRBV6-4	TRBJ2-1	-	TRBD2	TGTGCCAGCAGTGAAAGGCTAGCGGGTTACAATGAGCAGTTCTTC	CASSERLAGYNEQFF
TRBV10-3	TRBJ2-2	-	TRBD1	TGTGCCATCGAGGACAGGGGCACCGGGGAGCTGTTTTTT	CAIEDRGTGELFF
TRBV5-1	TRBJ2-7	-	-	TGCGCCAGCAGCTTGGGTGGGGGCGGATCCTACGAGCAGTACTTC	CASSLGGGGSYEQYF
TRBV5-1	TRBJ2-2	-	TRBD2	TGCGCCAGCGCTGCTTCCCCCTCGACTAGCGGGGGGAACACCGGGGAGCTGTTTTTT	CASAASPSTSGGNTGELFF
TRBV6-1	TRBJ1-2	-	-	TGTGCCAGCAGTGAGAGCAGGGCCAACTATGGCTACACCTTC	CASSESRANYGYTF
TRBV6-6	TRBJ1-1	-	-	TGTGCCAGCAGTTACGGGCAGGGTTGGACTGAAGCTTTCTTT	CASSYGQGWTEAFF
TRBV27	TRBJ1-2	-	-	TGTGCCAGCAGTCCCGAGGCCGGGTTCTACTATGGCTACACCTTC	CASSPEAGFYYGYTF
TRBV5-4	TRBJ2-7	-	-	TGTGCCACCCACACCGACTCCTACGAGCAGTACTTC	CATHTDSYEQYF
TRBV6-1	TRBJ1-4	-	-	TGTGCCAGCAGTGACCTGGGCCAGGGTACGGGTAATGAAAAACTGTTTTTT	CASSDLGQGTGNEKLFF
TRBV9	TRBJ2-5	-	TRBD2	TGTGCCAGCAGCGCTATAAGCGGGGGGCAAGAGACCCAGTACTTC	CASSAISGGQETQYF
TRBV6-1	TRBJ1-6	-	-	TGTGCCAGCAGTGAACTTGGACAGACAAATTCACCCCTCCACTTT	CASSELGQTNSPLHF
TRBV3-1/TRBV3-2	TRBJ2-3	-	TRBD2	TGTGCCAGCAGCCAAAGGGGCCGTTCACGGGGGGTCGACACAGATACGCAGTATTTT	CASSQRGRSRGVDTDTQYF
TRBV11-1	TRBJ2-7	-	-	TGTGCCAGCAGCTTACAGGACTACGAGCAGTACTTC	CASSLQDYEQYF
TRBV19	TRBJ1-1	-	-	TGTGCCAGTAGAACAGGGTCGGGGTCCACTGAAGCTTTCTTT	CASRTGSGSTEAFF
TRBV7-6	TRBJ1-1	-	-	TGTGCCAGCAGCTTAGGGGGGGGCACTGAAGCTTTCTTT	CASSLGGGTEAFF
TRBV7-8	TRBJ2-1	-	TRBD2	TGTGCCAGCAGCTCACCTAGCGGGGGGAACAATGAGCAGTTCTTC	CASSSPSGGNNEQFF
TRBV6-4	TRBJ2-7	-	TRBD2	TGTGCCAGCAGGAAAGCGGGGGCCATAGGCTACGAGCAGTACTTC	CASRKAGAIGYEQYF
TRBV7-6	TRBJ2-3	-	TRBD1	TGTGCCAGCAGCTTACCGGGACAGGGGCCAGATACGCAGTATTTT	CASSLPGQGPDTQYF
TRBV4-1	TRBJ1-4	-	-	TGCGCCAGCAGCCAAGGGGCGGGGGCGCGGACTAATGAAAAACTGTTTTTT	CASSQGAGARTNEKLFF
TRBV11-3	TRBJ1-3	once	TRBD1	TGTGCCAGCAGCCGGGACAGTCGCTCTGGAAACACCATATATTTT	CASSRDSRSGNTIYF
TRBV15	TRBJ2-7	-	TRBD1	TGTGCCACCAGCAGAGGGGGCAGGACAGGGGCCGAGCAGTACTTC	CATSRGGRTGAEQYF
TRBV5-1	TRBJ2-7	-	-	TGCGCCAGCAGCCCGGGACTCACCAACGAGCAGTACTTC	CASSPGLTNEQYF
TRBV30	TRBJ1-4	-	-	TGTGCCTGGAGTGTGGTCAGGGGAAATGAAAAACTGTTTTTT	CAWSVVRGNEKLFF
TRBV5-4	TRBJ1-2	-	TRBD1	TGTGCCAGCAGCTTGGGCGGGACAGCCGGCGGAAACATCTATGGCTACACCTTC	CASSLGGTAGGNIYGYTF
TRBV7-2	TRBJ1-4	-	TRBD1	TGTGCCAGCAGCTCGACAGGGTTCTCTGAAAAACTGTTTTTT	CASSSTGFSEKLFF
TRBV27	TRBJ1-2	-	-	TGTGCCAGCAGTTTATCTCCGGGTCATGGCTACACCTTC	CASSLSPGHGYTF
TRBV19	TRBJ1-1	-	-	TGTGCCAGTAGTTTACTCCGGGACACTGAAGCTTTCTTT	CASSLLRDTEAFF
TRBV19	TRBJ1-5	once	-	TGTGCCAGTAGTGGCGGGGGACGGGACAATCAGCCCCAGCATTTT	CASSGGGRDNQPQHF
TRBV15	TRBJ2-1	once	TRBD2	TGTGCCACCAGCAGAGATAAGGCTCAGCGGGGGCACGGGGGTGAGCAGTTCTTC	CATSRDKAQRGHGGEQFF
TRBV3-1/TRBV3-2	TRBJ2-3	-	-	TGTGCCAGCAGCCAAAGCACTAGCCAAGCTAGCACAGATACGCAGTATTTT	CASSQSTSQASTDTQYF
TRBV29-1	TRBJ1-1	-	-	TGCAGCGTGGCAGGGGAGTACACTGAAGCTTTCTTT	CSVAGEYTEAFF
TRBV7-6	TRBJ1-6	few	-	TGTGCCAGCAGCCCAAGACGAGGGCCCTATAATTCACCCCTCCACTTT	CASSPRRGPYNSPLHF
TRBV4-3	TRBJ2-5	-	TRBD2	TGCGCCAGCAGCCAGGAAGGGACTAGCGGGGAAGGAGAGACCCAGTACTTC	CASSQEGTSGEGETQYF
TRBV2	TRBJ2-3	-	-	TGTGCCACCATACCCCTGGGGGGAGACACAGATACGCAGTATTTT	CATIPLGGDTDTQYF
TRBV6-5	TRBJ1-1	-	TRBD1	TGTGCCAGCAAAACGGACAGGGTGGGCACTGAAGCTTTCTTT	CASKTDRVGTEAFF
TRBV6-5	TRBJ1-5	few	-	TGTGCCAGCAGTTCGACAGGTCGCAATCAGCCCCAGCATTTT	CASSSTGRNQPQHF
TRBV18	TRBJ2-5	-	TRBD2	TGTGCCAGCTCACAAGGACTAGCGGGGGGGCGGCCAGAGACCCAGTACTTC	CASSQGLAGGRPETQYF
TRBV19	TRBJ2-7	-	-	TGTGCCAGTAGTATTCGAGACACATCCTACGAGCAGTACTTC	CASSIRDTSYEQYF
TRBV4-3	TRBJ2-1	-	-	TGCGCCAGCAGCCAAGGACCGAATAGACTATACAATGAGCAGTTCTTC	CASSQGPNRLYNEQFF
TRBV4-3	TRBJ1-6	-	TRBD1	TGCGCCAGCAGCATGCAGGGGGCTGGTAATTCACCCCTCCACTTT	CASSMQGAGNSPLHF
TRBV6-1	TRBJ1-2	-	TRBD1	TGTGCCAGCAGTGAAGCGCGACAGGGGGCGGGTGGCTACACCTTC	CASSEARQGAGGYTF
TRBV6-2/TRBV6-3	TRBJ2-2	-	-	TGTGCCAGCAGTTACATTACGGGGGGCAACACCGGGGAGCTGTTTTTT	CASSYITGGNTGELFF
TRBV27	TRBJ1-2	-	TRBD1	TGTGCCAGCAGTCCGGCCGGGACAGGTTACTATGGCTACACCTTC	CASSPAGTGYYGYTF